What follows is one TCR beta chain and its context. Per germline, CDR1 MGHRA and CDR2 YSYEKL. The V segment lost 3 bases and the J segment 2 bases; nucleotides outside the gene matches: 6. CDR3 length: 15 amino acids. This record belongs to a study of cytomegalovirus exposure and HLA in healthy donors. The PCR had 60 Vbeta and 13 Jbeta primers. The table came from immunoSEQ multiplex PCR; TCRdb's copy has only in-frame clones and leaves some out. Across 60,000 to 80,000 clones, the top ten clones capture under 0.9% of the sample. J is TRBJ2-7 and V is TRBV4-1; 8 bases are shared with TRBD1. The origin of this receptor is a boy aged 5-17 years in good health and CMV-seronegative. Sequencing used PBMCs. CDR3 loop: CASSHLDRDAYEQYF. For the CDR3, the DNA is TGCGCCAGCAGCCACTTGGACAGGGACGCCTACGAGCAGTACTTC.